The 29 T cell receptor beta chains below were found in one sample sequenced in a study of blood T cell repertoires in COVID-19 (dated by TCRdb to the early 2020s). Libraries were built with the immunoSEQ multiplex PCR assay. Not all clones reach the TCRdb copy of this immuneACCESS table, which keeps in-frame sequences only. Checked studies attribute under half of the gap to unresolved V genes and leave the rest unexplained. The sample table shows approximately 220,000 clones, and approximately 80% are seen once. The leading ten clones occupy over 7% of the sample. Material: PBMCs or T cells enriched from blood (not recorded which). The source of these receptors is a middle-aged woman with acute COVID-19.

In DNA, the CDR3 is TGCAGTGAATCCCACACAGATACGCAGTATTTT. It codes for CSESHTDTQYF. The chain recombines TRBV20-1 with TRBJ2-3; no definite D call. V lost 7 bases, J lost 2 bases, and 7 bases lay in between. Germline V gene data show CDR1 as DFQATT and CDR2 as SNEGSKA (reference sequence). The CDR3 has 11 residues.

The chain combines TRBV5-6 with TRBJ1-2; weak D call: TRBD1 (5 bases). The CDR3 loop spans 16 amino acids. CDR1 and CDR2 (germline): SGHDT, YYEEEE. V gave up 5 bases and J gave up 0 bases, with 17 bases separating them. The CDR3 sequence is CASRPGGWKANYGYTF. The CDR3 coding sequence is TGTGCCAGCAGACCGGGGGGTTGGAAAGCTAACTATGGCTACACCTTC.

This clone was observed a single time. V is TRBV7-2 and J is TRBJ1-2; 9 nucleotides line up with TRBD1. The ends lost 1 base at V and 8 bases at J; junction bases unmatched: 8. This CDR3 region has 15 residues. Per germline, CDR1 SGHTA and CDR2 FQGNSA. CDR3 amino acids: CASSLGASGTGGYTF. The CDR3 DNA is TGTGCCAGCAGCTTAGGGGCCTCCGGGACAGGGGGCTACACCTTC.

This chain joins TRBV12-3 or TRBV12-4 and TRBJ1-2; unclear D gene. Trimming removed 2 bases at V and 5 bases at J, with 6 bases between. The CDR3 has 12 amino acids. The CDR3 coding sequence is TGTGCCAGCAGTTTAAGAGGGTATGGCTACACCTTC. The encoded protein is CASSLRGYGYTF.

The CDR3 DNA follows: TGCAGCGTTGCGGGGGGGATAGCCAAAAACATTCAGTACTTC. Its protein product is CSVAGGIAKNIQYF. The chain couples TRBV29-1 to TRBJ2-4, with 8 bases matching TRBD2. The CDR3 extends over 14 amino acids. Germline CDR1 reads SQVTM; CDR2 reads ANQGSEA. V lost 4 bases, J lost 0 bases, and 2 bases stayed unmatched.

This chain links TRBV6-5 with TRBJ2-7, with 7 bases identical to TRBD2. The CDR3 is 13 amino acids. V was clipped by 5 bases and J by 6 bases; unmatched bases: 7. CDR1 is MNHEY, CDR2 SVGAGI, per germline. The CDR3 here is CASSTFGGGEQYF. DNA of the CDR3: TGTGCCAGCAGTACCTTTGGGGGGGGCGAGCAGTACTTC.

The gene calls are TRBV6-1 and TRBJ1-2; D is ambiguous. The CDR3 has 13 amino acids. Germline V gene sequence: CDR1 MNHNS, CDR2 SASEGT. Trimming removed 2 bases from V and 0 bases from J, with 4 bases in between. The CDR3 spells CASSETTNYGYTF. The CDR3 nucleotides read TGTGCCAGCAGTGAAACAACTAACTATGGCTACACCTTC.

This chain joins TRBV5-1 and TRBJ2-1; 9 nucleotides line up with TRBD2. CDR1 and CDR2 (germline): SGHRS, YFSETQ. Trimming at V came to 4 bases and at J to 8 bases, leaving 7 bases not matched to a gene. This CDR3 region has 14 residues. In DNA form, the CDR3 reads TGCGCCAGCAGCCCGGGACTAGCTTCCGATGAGCAGTTCTTC. Translation: CASSPGLASDEQFF.

V usage is TRBV7-9 and J usage is TRBJ2-7, with 11 bases fitting TRBD1. The CDR3 runs to 14 residues. The germline V gene has CDR1 SEHNR and CDR2 FQNEAQ (reference sequence). Germline trimming cut 3 bases from V and 5 bases from J; bases unmatched to any gene: 3. The DNA for the CDR3 is TGTGCCAGCAGCTTCGGACAGGGGGCCGACGAGCAGTACTTC. Protein: CASSFGQGADEQYF. Using reference TRBV7-9 and TRBJ2-7 for the parts outside the CDR3, the full variable domain is DTGVSQNPRHKITKRGQNVTFRCDPISEHNRLYWYRQTLGQGPEFLTYFQNEAQLEKSRLLSDRFSAERPKGSFSTLEIQRTEQGDSAMYLCASSFGQGADEQYFGPGTRLTVT.

This rearrangement joins TRBV7-2 to TRBJ2-3; D is ambiguous. The CDR3 runs to 15 residues. Per the germline V gene, CDR1 is SGHTA and CDR2 is FQGNSA. V was cut by 1 base and J by 4 bases, with 12 bases left in between. The CDR3 region is CASSLGILDADTQYF. In nucleotides, the CDR3 is TGTGCCAGCAGCTTAGGGATCCTAGATGCAGATACGCAGTATTTT.

In its sample, this clone was seen a few times. The chain joins TRBV5-1 to TRBJ2-1; 11 nucleotides line up with TRBD2. The CDR3 has 16 amino acids. The germline gives CDR1 SGHRS, CDR2 YFSETQ. V was pared by 4 bases and J by 7 bases, with 10 bases of the junction left unmatched. The CDR3: CASSIGTSGLINEQFF. The DNA for the CDR3 is TGCGCCAGCAGCATCGGGACTAGCGGACTCATAAATGAGCAGTTCTTC.

The chain recombines TRBV5-1 with TRBJ2-2, with 7 bases identical to TRBD2. CDR1 and CDR2 from the germline V gene are SGHRS and YFSETQ. The ends lost 2 bases at V and 6 bases at J; junction bases unmatched: 13. This CDR3 has 17 amino acids. CDR3 region: CASSFLSGRASAGELFF. The DNA of the CDR3 is TGCGCCAGCAGCTTCCTCAGTGGGAGGGCCTCAGCCGGGGAGCTGTTTTTT.

The chain combines TRBV7-2 with TRBJ2-5, with D perhaps TRBD2 (6 bases). CDR1 and CDR2 (germline): SGHTA, FQGNSA. Trimming took off 7 bases at V and 5 bases at J, with 20 bases between the two ends. CDR3 size: 15 residues. CDR3 sequence reads: CASTLRQGGWETQYF. In DNA, the CDR3 is TGTGCCAGCACCCTTAGGCAGGGAGGATGGGAGACCCAGTACTTC. The whole variable domain, remainder taken from reference TRBV7-2 and TRBJ2-5, is GAGVSQSPSNKVTEKGKDVELRCDPISGHTALYWYRQSLGQGLEFLIYFQGNSAPDKSGLPSDRFSAERTGGSVSTLTIQRTQQEDSAVYLCASTLRQGGWETQYFGPGTRLLVL.

The V call is TRBV28, the J call TRBJ1-3; D is uncertain. V lost 1 base to trimming and J lost 4 bases, with 11 bases between them. Germline V lookup: CDR1 MDHEN, CDR2 SYDVKM. The CDR3 is made up of 15 amino acids. As DNA, the CDR3 is TGTGCCAGCAGTTTATCAGGTTTGGGCGGAAACACCATATATTTT. It yields the protein CASSLSGLGGNTIYF.

This clone has a count of ten or more. The gene calls are TRBV20-1 and TRBJ2-5; 11 bases are a match to TRBD2. Germline assignment: CDR1 DFQATT and CDR2 SNEGSKA (reference sequence). CDR3 length: 16 residues. Trimming cost V 3 bases and J 7 bases; bases outside gene matches: 13. CDR3 region: CSASVSGRAQLGTQYF. As DNA, the CDR3 is TGCAGTGCTAGTGTTAGCGGGAGGGCCCAGTTGGGGACCCAGTACTTC.

This clone was seen a single time. The rearrangement uses TRBV7-2 and TRBJ1-3; D perhaps matches TRBD1 (5 bases). V was clipped by 5 bases and J by 0 bases, with 11 bases between them. CDR3 length equals 15 residues. Germline CDR1 is SGHTA and CDR2 is FQGNSA. This chain's CDR3 is CASSPMGGSGNTIYF. In nucleotides, the CDR3 is TGTGCCAGCAGCCCCATGGGGGGCTCTGGAAACACCATATATTTT.

V is TRBV29-1 and J is TRBJ2-7; 10 nucleotides align to TRBD1. The germline CDR1 and CDR2 sequences are SQVTM and ANQGSEA. The CDR3 totals 15 residues. The V and J ends lost 0 bases and 4 bases, in that order; junction bases with no gene match: 6. Written as DNA, the CDR3 is TGCAGCGTTGAAGAAGCCGGGACAGGGGTTTACGAGCAGTACTTC. This translates into CSVEEAGTGVYEQYF.

This clone was counted between two and nine times. The chain carries TRBV7-2 and TRBJ1-2, with 9 bases lining up with TRBD1. Germline-derived CDR1 and CDR2 are SGHTA and FQGNSA. J gave up 0 bases and V 2 bases, and 10 bases lay outside the gene matches. The CDR3 is 18 amino acids. CDR3 sequence reads: CASSLNLGQGTANYGYTF. The CDR3 DNA sequence: TGTGCCAGCAGCTTAAATCTAGGACAGGGGACAGCTAACTATGGCTACACCTTC.

CDR3 bases: TGCGCCAGCAGTGCCCGGGACAGGGGGCAAACTGAAGCTTTCTTT. Its translation is CASSARDRGQTEAFF. The genes are TRBV5-1 and TRBJ1-1, with 12 bases that match TRBD1. The CDR3 has 15 residues. V trimming: 5 bases; J trimming: 5 bases; junction bases outside the gene matches: 7. Germline V lookup: CDR1 SGHRS, CDR2 YFSETQ.

The chain is built from TRBV6-5 and TRBJ2-5, with 7 bases matching TRBD2. Germline V gives CDR1 MNHEY, CDR2 SVGAGI. This CDR3 has 14 amino acids. Germline trimming cut 6 bases from V and 5 bases from J; bases unmatched to any gene: 9. CDR3 protein: CASSRGGWGETQYF. The CDR3, as DNA: TGTGCCAGCAGCCGCGGGGGTTGGGGGGAGACCCAGTACTTC.

The gene calls are TRBV20-1 and TRBJ2-3, with TRBD2 identical over 8 bases. The length of the CDR3 is 11 residues. The germline V gene has CDR1 DFQATT and CDR2 SNEGSKA (reference sequence). After removal of 7 bases from V and 5 bases from J, the junction contained 2 bases not matched to a gene. CDR3 in amino acids: CSELAGDTQYF. CDR3 in DNA: TGCAGTGAGCTAGCGGGAGATACGCAGTATTTT.

The CDR3 is CAIRGEVAGHQRTDTQYF. CDR3 bases: TGTGCCATCAGGGGGGAGGTAGCGGGGCATCAACGCACAGATACGCAGTATTTT. This chain uses TRBV10-3 with TRBJ2-3, with TRBD2 matching over 8 bases. V lost 6 bases and J lost 1; bases outside the gene matches: 15. CDR1 and CDR2 from the germline V gene are ENHRY and SYGVKD. CDR3 size: 18 residues.

The chain uses TRBV21-1 and TRBJ1-5; the table gives TRBD1 as D, unverified against the DNA. TRBV21-1 is a recognized pseudogene. This CDR3 spans 12 amino acids. The DNA for the CDR3 is TGTGCCAGACAGGGGGCCAATCAGCCCCAGCATTTT. Its protein product is CARQGANQPQHF.

The chain joins TRBV7-3 to TRBJ2-2; 11 nucleotides align to TRBD2. V was clipped by 5 bases and J by 7 bases; unmatched bases: 6. Looked up from germline, CDR1 is SGHTA and CDR2 is FQGTGA. The CDR3 length is 15 residues. This CDR3 reads CASSATSGSHGELFF. The CDR3 DNA follows: TGTGCCAGCAGCGCCACTAGCGGGAGCCACGGGGAGCTGTTTTTT.

The chain combines TRBV30 with TRBJ2-1, with 7 bases identical to TRBD2. The germline gives CDR1 GTSNPN, CDR2 SVGIG (reference sequence). The trim removed 0 bases at V and 2 bases at J, leaving 7 bases unmatched. The CDR3 covers 16 residues. The CDR3, as DNA: TGTGCCTGGAGTGTTCCTCGACTAGCCGCCTACAATGAGCAGTTCTTC. The encoded protein is CAWSVPRLAAYNEQFF.

V is TRBV4-1 and J is TRBJ1-4; 7 nucleotides line up with TRBD1. Per germline, CDR1 MGHRA and CDR2 YSYEKL. Trimming at V came to 4 bases and at J to 6 bases, leaving 5 bases not matched to a gene. The CDR3 runs to 14 residues. The CDR3 DNA sequence: TGCGCCAGCAGCCCCGAAACAGGGGATGAAAAACTGTTTTTT. Residues: CASSPETGDEKLFF.

The rearrangement links TRBV7-3 to TRBJ2-5; 8 positions match TRBD1. J was trimmed by 5 bases and V by 0 bases; bases with no gene match: 5. From germline, CDR1 is SGHTA and CDR2 FQGTGA. The CDR3 has 15 residues. The CDR3 bases are TGTGCCAGCAGCTTAACCGGGACAGGCCACGAGACCCAGTACTTC. Its protein is CASSLTGTGHETQYF.

In its sample, this clone was seen once. The V gene is TRBV27, the J gene TRBJ2-7; 9 bases align to TRBD1. The germline V gene encodes CDR1 MNHEY and CDR2 SMNVEV (reference sequence). Trimming cost V 3 bases and J 3 bases; bases outside gene matches: 6. The CDR3 loop spans 15 amino acids. The CDR3 nucleotides are TGTGCCAGCAGTTTGGGAGGACAGGGGAGCTACGAGCAGTACTTC. Protein: CASSLGGQGSYEQYF.

The gene calls are TRBV7-8 and TRBJ2-2, with D perhaps TRBD2 (6 bases). Trimming left V 4 bases short and J 0 bases short, with 12 bases between. Germline V gene lookup returns CDR1 SGHVS and CDR2 FQNEAQ. This CDR3 is built from 16 residues. CDR3 sequence: CASSSSGTSNTGELFF. DNA of the CDR3: TGTGCCAGCAGCTCGTCCGGGACTTCGAACACCGGGGAGCTGTTTTTT.